This is a list of T cell receptor beta chains from one sample in a study of blood T cell repertoires in COVID-19. Data came from immunoSEQ multiplex PCR; TCRdb stores just in-frame clones and leaves some out. This sample has around 370,000 clones, with around 87% found just once. The sample consisted of peripheral blood. All receptors come from a woman aged 50 to 65 with COVID-19, enrolled during active disease. Both conserved end residues are part of each CDR3.

>TRBV10-3|TRBJ2-3
CAISFGQGTDTQYF
>TRBV19|TRBJ1-1
CASSSDSGNTEAFF
>TRBV5-1|TRBJ1-5
CASSYGQGDQPQHF
>TRBV11-2|TRBJ2-1
CASKTVSPWDEQFF
>TRBV30|TRBJ2-7
CAWRLAGAGEQYF
>TRBV5-5|TRBJ2-3
CASSLPGTITDTQYF
>TRBV25-1|TRBJ1-4
CASSESNRANEKLFF
>TRBV5-5|TRBJ1-2
CASSLAQGRSYGYTF
>TRBV18|TRBJ2-7
CASSRRTSGGGEQYF
>TRBV5-5|TRBJ1-2
CASSLSLGTDYGYTF
>TRBV3-1/TRBV3-2|TRBJ1-5
CASSQDSGLYSNQPQHF
>TRBV24-1|TRBJ1-2
CATSDPGTGYGYTF
>TRBV5-6|TRBJ1-2
CASSGQVGYTF
>TRBV30|TRBJ2-7
CAWSRGTNYEQYF
>TRBV19|TRBJ1-5
CASSLQPRTVSNQPQHF
>TRBV6-2/TRBV6-3|TRBJ2-2
CASSKIPGGELFF
>TRBV5-1|TRBJ2-7
CASSPPKAGGPSYEQYF
>TRBV3-1/TRBV3-2|TRBJ2-3
CASSHSLGTDTQYF
>TRBV21-1|TRBJ1-5
CASSKEQGVRCNQPQHF
>TRBV7-6|TRBJ2-7
CASSSQSGVTYEQYF
>TRBV7-9|TRBJ1-3
CASSLGGGPSGNTIYF
>TRBV27|TRBJ1-4
CASSFEGQGARKKLFF
>TRBV24-1|TRBJ2-1
CATSDWTSVAAYNEQFF
>TRBV24-1|TRBJ2-1
CATSEGTGHPNEQFF
>TRBV18|TRBJ1-2
CASSPRLRTGGFYGYTF
>TRBV5-1|TRBJ1-4
CASSLVGTGGEKLFF
>TRBV3-1/TRBV3-2|TRBJ2-5
CASSPGTTRPQETQYF
>TRBV5-6|TRBJ2-2
CASSRPGQGIHGELFF
>TRBV12-3/TRBV12-4|TRBJ2-5
CASSFSAKTQYF
>TRBV6-6|TRBJ2-5
CASSYSGGRAQETQYF
>TRBV5-1|TRBJ2-1
CASSFTQGALKALTYNEQFF
>TRBV7-9|TRBJ2-5
CASSQNRGRGRRQETQYF
>TRBV29-1|TRBJ1-2
CSRPGSGVGYTF
>TRBV11-2|TRBJ1-4
CASSLDPPILWGRGEKLFF
>TRBV5-1|TRBJ2-7
CASSPKGGPFTYEQYF
>TRBV11-3|TRBJ1-1
CASRVTVNTEAFF
>TRBV7-9|TRBJ2-5
CASSLAAGAKETQYF
>TRBV12-3/TRBV12-4|TRBJ1-1
CASSWGVTEAFF
>TRBV7-8|TRBJ2-5
CASSLGGLGSETQYF
>TRBV10-3|TRBJ2-3
CAISPTVTDTQYF
>TRBV11-3|TRBJ2-7
CASRRSGAYEQYF
>TRBV24-1|TRBJ2-1
CATSDTQGAGEQFF
>TRBV20-1|TRBJ1-2
CSAADRSGYTF
>TRBV18|TRBJ1-1
CASSPPTPTPNTEAFF
>TRBV11-2|TRBJ2-7
CASSLFTDPGIYEQYF
>TRBV27|TRBJ2-7
CASSRNRGEGYEQYF
>TRBV6-5|TRBJ2-7
CASRTAAGREQYF
>TRBV3-1/TRBV3-2|TRBJ2-1
CASSRGQGTYNEQFF
>TRBV5-1|TRBJ1-2
CATRMTGGTPYGYTF
>TRBV6-6|TRBJ2-2
CASNLRDLMTGELFF
>TRBV25-1|TRBJ2-7
CASTTARYEQYF
>TRBV19|TRBJ1-6
CASQPKQGTSSPLHF
>TRBV9|TRBJ1-3
CASSVQGSSGNTIYF
>TRBV19|TRBJ1-1
CASSKGGEAREAFF
>TRBV6-6|TRBJ2-3
CASSYVGSGTDTQYF